This T cell receptor beta chain appears in the sequencing data of a study of shared T cell receptors in the human thymus. The CDR3 spans 13 residues. The germline V and J ends were trimmed by 8 bases and 4 bases, with 13 bases remaining between them. Per germline, CDR1 MDHEN and CDR2 SYDVKM. TCRdb's table, derived via immunoSEQ multiplex PCR, lists solely in-frame clones and lacks some. This table has 540,000 or so clones, approximately 80% appearing once. These data also featured in a second study, about human thymus T cells. This second study says: Thymic resections from corrective heart surgery supplied the tissue. Related research reported highly overlapping thymic repertoires among unrelated individuals.

This sequence was found in a boy under two years old with a congenital heart defect. The sample was thymocytes. The V gene is TRBV28, the J gene TRBJ2-3; perhaps TRBD1 as D (6 bases). CDR3 residues: CASEGVYPDTQYF. CDR3 bases: TGTGCCAGCGAGGGGGTTTACCCAGATACGCAGTATTTT.